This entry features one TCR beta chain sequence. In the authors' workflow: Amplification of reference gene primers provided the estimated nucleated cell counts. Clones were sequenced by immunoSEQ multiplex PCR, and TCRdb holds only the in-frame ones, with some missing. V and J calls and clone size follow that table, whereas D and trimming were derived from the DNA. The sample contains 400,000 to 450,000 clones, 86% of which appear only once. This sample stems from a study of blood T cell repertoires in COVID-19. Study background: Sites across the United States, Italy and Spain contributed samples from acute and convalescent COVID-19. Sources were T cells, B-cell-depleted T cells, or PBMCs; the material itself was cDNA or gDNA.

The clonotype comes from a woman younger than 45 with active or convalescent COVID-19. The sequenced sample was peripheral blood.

CDR3 nucleotide sequence: TGTGCCAGCAGCACTACAGGGGGCGAGCAGCCCCAGCATTTT. Translating it yields CASSTTGGEQPQHF. The genes are TRBV7-9 and TRBJ1-5; TRBD1 aligns across 9 bases. Per germline, CDR1 SEHNR and CDR2 FQNEAQ (reference sequence). V trimming: 5 bases; J trimming: 7 bases; junction bases outside the gene matches: 6. The CDR3 consists of 14 residues.